Listed below are T cell receptor beta chains from one sample, sequenced in a study of T-cell memory formation after mild COVID-19. MiXCR was run by TCRdb on the 5' RACE reads, yielding one entry per CDR3 protein. The sample shows about 130,000 distinct CDR3 sequences, approximately 5.9% of them seen only once. The source material was PBMCs or a T cell subset sorted from them (not recorded which). The receptors derive from an adult woman who had mild COVID-19 (a few samples of this study predate the infection). Cell type and time point are not known. CDR3s include the opening cysteine and the closing phenylalanine or tryptophan. Fields, in order: clone size, D gene, J gene, CDR3 length, V gene, CDR3 protein, CDR3 DNA. A D gene is named only where the DNA matches it firmly. Clone size appears in some rows only: once, few, many, or a class for an expanded clone.

.,.,TRBJ2-3,14,TRBV19,CASTEVGSTDTQYF,TGTGCCAGTACTGAGGTCGGTAGCACAGATACGCAGTATTTT
few,.,TRBJ1-2,18,TRBV4-2,CASSQDPGWRTTNYGYTF,TGTGCCAGCAGCCAAGACCCGGGGTGGAGGACAACTAACTATGGCTACACCTTC
.,.,TRBJ2-7,12,TRBV20-1,CSAREAVGEQYF,TGCAGTGCTAGAGAGGCGGTGGGGGAGCAGTACTTC
.,.,TRBJ1-1,16,TRBV30,CAWTSTGRAAHTEAFF,TGTGCCTGGACTAGCACGGGACGAGCCGCGCACACTGAAGCTTTCTTT
.,TRBD2,TRBJ2-7,15,TRBV20-1,CSAPAGASGRAEQYF,TGCAGTGCCCCAGCGGGGGCTAGCGGGAGGGCCGAGCAGTACTTC
.,.,TRBJ2-7,14,TRBV12-3/TRBV12-4,CASSPRRRYYEQYF,TGTGCCAGCAGTCCAAGACGGCGCTACTACGAGCAGTACTTC
few,TRBD1,TRBJ1-1,15,TRBV6-5,CASSGQGAANTEAFF,TGTGCCAGCAGTGGTCAGGGGGCCGCGAACACTGAAGCTTTCTTT
many,TRBD2,TRBJ2-3,14,TRBV29-1,CSVQIAGRMNTQYF,TGCAGCGTTCAGATAGCGGGTAGGATGAATACGCAGTATTTT
many,.,TRBJ2-7,13,TRBV15,CATSRDPSYEQYF,TGTGCCACCAGCAGGGACCCCAGCTACGAGCAGTACTTC
.,TRBD1,TRBJ1-1,14,TRBV6-1,CASILSQGGTEAFF,TGTGCCAGCATTCTATCACAGGGGGGGACTGAAGCTTTCTTT
few,.,TRBJ2-7,13,TRBV5-1,CASSLVPLYEQYF,TGCGCCAGCAGCTTGGTCCCGCTTTACGAGCAGTACTTC
.,TRBD2,TRBJ2-3,15,TRBV27,CASSTLREGTDTQYF,TGTGCCAGCAGTACCCTCCGGGAGGGGACAGATACGCAGTATTTT
many,TRBD1,TRBJ2-1,15,TRBV5-1,CASTTGTDNTFWQFF,TGCGCCAGCACCACCGGGACAGACAACACCTTCTGGCAGTTCTTC
many,.,TRBJ1-2,11,TRBV12-3/TRBV12-4,CASSSYYGYTF,TGTGCCAGCTCATCTTACTATGGCTACACCTTC
many,.,TRBJ2-1,14,TRBV20-1,CSASRDLSYNEQFF,TGCAGTGCTAGCCGGGACTTGTCCTACAATGAGCAGTTCTTC
.,.,TRBJ1-4,14,TRBV6-5,CASRTGPINEKLFF,TGTGCCAGCAGGACGGGACCGATTAATGAAAAACTGTTTTTT
.,TRBD1,TRBJ2-1,15,TRBV24-1,CATSDLGQGFTEQFF,TGTGCCACCAGTGATTTGGGACAGGGGTTCACTGAGCAGTTCTTC
many,.,TRBJ2-7,12,TRBV12-3/TRBV12-4,CASSLYPYEQYF,TGTGCCAGCAGTTTATACCCGTACGAGCAGTACTTC
.,.,TRBJ1-1,17,TRBV7-2,CASSPLGQHSLRTEAFF,TGTGCCAGCAGCCCTCTTGGGCAGCACTCCCTGAGGACTGAAGCTTTCTTT
.,TRBD2,TRBJ2-7,18,TRBV4-3,CASSQDLRGGAGVDEQYF,TGCGCCAGCAGCCAAGACCTCCGGGGGGGCGCGGGAGTAGACGAGCAGTACTTC
many,.,TRBJ2-7,15,TRBV5-1,CASSVTAISSYEQYF,TGCGCCAGCAGCGTCACAGCGATAAGCTCCTACGAGCAGTACTTC
few,TRBD1,TRBJ1-2,13,TRBV5-1,CASSLTGEYGYTF,TGCGCCAGCAGCTTGACAGGGGAGTATGGCTACACCTTC